This T cell receptor (beta chain) was captured by sequencing in a study of response to subunit inactivated influenza vaccine. This CDR3 has 14 residues. The germline V gene encodes CDR1 DFQATT and CDR2 SNEGSKA (reference sequence). From the RT-PCR reads, TCRdb called clonotypes with MiXCR, one entry per CDR3 protein. Of about 530,000 distinct CDR3 sequences in the sample, roughly 13% are singletons; the top ten hold 10% to 15%. Specimen: PBMCs from blood, collected 40 to 50 days after vaccination. This receptor was taken from a man aged 50 to 60 who received an inactivated influenza vaccine. The chain joins TRBV20-1 to TRBJ2-1; the match to TRBD2 covers 11 bases. CDR3: CRASSGGFNNEQFF. DNA of the CDR3: TGCAGAGCCTCTAGCGGGGGGTTTAACAATGAGCAGTTCTTC.